This TCR beta chain stems from a study of monozygotic twins with cystic fibrosis. Study information: Libraries were built from approximately 3 micrograms of fragmented DNA using about 14 PCR cycles.

Germline-derived CDR1 and CDR2 are LNHDA and SQIVND (reference sequence). Deletions cut 7 bases from V and 7 bases from J, with 10 bases between. CDR3 size: 11 residues. Points on this clone: The antigen is undetermined.

Assay: immunoSEQ multiplex PCR; the TCRdb copy retains only in-frame clones and omits some. The table records tens of thousands of clones, roughly 90% of them present only once. Overall study results and limits: Age, concordance and disease severity did not associate with shared CDR3 numbers.

Sequenced: blood. The source is a girl aged 2-10 years with cystic fibrosis. The chain carries TRBV19 and TRBJ1-2; D may be TRBD1 (6 bases). The CDR3 bases are TGTGCCAGTAAGGCAGGGGCTGGCTACACCTTC. Protein product: CASKAGAGYTF.